The 27 T cell receptor beta chains given below trace back to one sample, sequenced in a study of cytomegalovirus exposure and HLA in healthy donors (dated by TCRdb to the late 2010s). Receptor amplification or capture employed the immunoSEQ multiplex PCR assay. For the multiplex PCR, a mixture combining 60 forward primers for TCR Vbeta segments and 13 reverse primers for TCR Jbeta segments was used. Not all clones reach the TCRdb copy of this immuneACCESS table, which keeps in-frame sequences only. Checked studies attribute under half of the gap to unresolved V genes and leave the rest unexplained. The sample records about 140,000 clones, over 70% of which are singletons. The ten largest clones represent about 4.3% of the sample. Sequencing was performed on PBMCs. The origin of the receptors is a man in his forties or fifties in good health and CMV-seronegative.

This sequence joins TRBV7-8 and TRBJ1-5; TRBD1 might be the D (5 bases). Germline V CDR1 and CDR2: SGHVS, FQNEAQ. This CDR3 has 13 residues. Trimming took 2 bases from V and 7 from J, leaving 9 bases between them. The CDR3 coding sequence is TGTGCCAGCAGCTTATCCAGGGCCCAGCCCCAGCATTTT. This codes for CASSLSRAQPQHF.

This rearrangement joins TRBV7-9 to TRBJ1-2; no definite D call. Germline CDR1 SEHNR, CDR2 FQNEAQ (reference sequence). V was clipped by 2 bases and J by 6 bases, with 16 bases between them. The CDR3 is made up of 15 amino acids. The CDR3 DNA reads TGTGCCAGCAGCTTAATCGGGATATTGGAAGATGGCTACACCTTC. Protein product: CASSLIGILEDGYTF. Filled out from reference TRBV7-9 and TRBJ1-2, the complete variable domain reads DTGVSQNPRHKITKRGQNVTFRCDPISEHNRLYWYRQTLGQGPEFLTYFQNEAQLEKSRLLSDRFSAERPKGSFSTLEIQRTEQGDSAMYLCASSLIGILEDGYTFGSGTRLTVV.

The V and J genes are TRBV7-9 and TRBJ1-2; 9 nucleotides line up with TRBD1. V shed 5 bases, J shed 5 bases, and the junction held 3 bases outside the gene matches. CDR1 is SEHNR, CDR2 FQNEAQ, per germline (reference sequence). The CDR3 consists of 13 residues. The DNA of the CDR3 is TGTGCCAGCAGCAAAGGGACAGGGTATGGCTACACCTTC. This gives the protein CASSKGTGYGYTF.

The chain links TRBV10-3 to TRBJ2-5, with TRBD2 matching 10 bases. The CDR3 runs 15 residues. V was pared by 5 bases and J by 0 bases, with 3 bases of the junction left unmatched. Germline CDR1 and CDR2: ENHRY and SYGVKD. The CDR3 region is CAISSTSGHQETQYF. CDR3 in DNA: TGTGCCATCAGTTCGACTAGCGGGCACCAAGAGACCCAGTACTTC.

This chain connects TRBV27 to TRBJ2-5; tentative D call: TRBD2 (5 bases). The CDR3 covers 14 residues. Germline V gene lookup returns CDR1 MNHEY and CDR2 SMNVEV (reference sequence). The V gene lost 3 bases and the J gene lost 5 bases, with 13 bases spanning the gap. The CDR3 loop reads CASSFRRVGETQYF. The CDR3 coding sequence is TGTGCCAGCAGTTTTCGGCGGGTTGGGGAGACCCAGTACTTC.

This clone was counted between two and nine times. The V and J genes are TRBV27 and TRBJ1-6; 9 bases match TRBD1. The CDR3 is made up of 14 amino acids. V shed 7 bases, J shed 3 bases, and the junction held 1 base outside the gene matches. CDR1 and CDR2 (germline): MNHEY, SMNVEV (reference sequence). Here the CDR3 DNA reads TGTGCCAGCACGACAGGGGGCTATAATTCACCCCTCCACTTT. This sequence encodes CASTTGGYNSPLHF.

The chain carries TRBV5-1 and TRBJ2-7; D possibly corresponds to TRBD1 (5 bases). The length of the CDR3 is 14 residues. Trimming stripped 4 bases from V and 3 bases from J, with 14 bases between. Germline CDR1 and CDR2: SGHRS and YFSETQ. The CDR3 DNA reads as TGCGCCAGCAGCGCCAGGGTTAAGGGCTACGAGCAGTACTTC. It translates to CASSARVKGYEQYF.

This chain connects TRBV10-1 to TRBJ2-7, with TRBD1 identical over 10 bases. The CDR3 extends over 15 amino acids. Germline-derived CDR1 and CDR2 are WNHNN and SYGVQD (reference sequence). V shed 2 bases and J 4 bases; nucleotides not matched to a gene: 5. The CDR3 bases are TGCGCCAGCAGTGAGAGGACAGGGGGATCTTACGAGCAGTACTTC. Protein product: CASSERTGGSYEQYF.

This clone was detected only once. The J gene is TRBJ1-2, the V gene TRBV30; perhaps TRBD1 as D (5 bases). Per the germline V gene, CDR1 is GTSNPN and CDR2 is SVGIG (reference sequence). The CDR3 extends over 13 amino acids. Trimming took 5 bases from V and 0 from J, leaving 10 bases between them. The CDR3: CAWGGTPNYGYTF. The DNA for the CDR3 is TGTGCCTGGGGGGGGACTCCTAACTATGGCTACACCTTC.

J is TRBJ1-6 and V is TRBV28; D unresolved. CDR3 size: 14 residues. Looked up from germline, CDR1 is MDHEN and CDR2 is SYDVKM. V lost 5 bases to trimming and J lost 8 bases, with 13 bases between them. CDR3 sequence (DNA): TGTGCCAGCAGTCCCACACAGAACTATTCACCCCTCCACTTT. As protein: CASSPTQNYSPLHF.

The chain has TRBV7-6 and TRBJ1-6, with a weak D call TRBD1 (5 bases). V shed 5 bases and J shed 1 base, with 9 bases lying between them. This CDR3 has 15 amino acids. CDR1 is SGHVS, CDR2 FNYEAQ, per germline. As DNA, the CDR3 is TGTGCCAGCAGCCCGGGGGGTTCCTATAATTCACCCCTCCACTTT. Amino acid sequence: CASSPGGSYNSPLHF.

This clone showed up just a few times. The V call is TRBV6-5, the J call TRBJ2-7, with a possible D match to TRBD1 (6 bases). Germline CDR1 is MNHEY and CDR2 is SVGAGI. V dropped 7 bases and J dropped 1 base, with 11 bases sitting between them. This CDR3 contains 13 residues. The CDR3 DNA is TGTGCCAGCACCGCCACAGGGTCCTACGAGCAGTACTTC. Translated: CASTATGSYEQYF.

The DNA of the CDR3 is TGTGCCACCAGCAGAGGGGGACTAGCGGGGGTCAGCTCCTACAATGAGCAGTTCTTC. This translates into CATSRGGLAGVSSYNEQFF. J is TRBJ2-1 and V is TRBV15, with TRBD2 matching over 14 bases. V was clipped by 1 base and J by 0 bases; unmatched bases: 5. Germline assignment: CDR1 LNHNV and CDR2 YYDKDF (reference sequence). The CDR3 totals 19 residues.

The chain is built from TRBV5-1 and TRBJ1-1; D is undetermined. This CDR3 is 15 amino acids long. Trimming left V 4 bases short and J 2 bases short, with 15 bases between. Per the germline V gene, CDR1 is SGHRS and CDR2 is YFSETQ. This chain's CDR3 is CASSPDTPLNTEAFF. The CDR3 bases are TGCGCCAGCAGCCCAGACACGCCCTTAAACACTGAAGCTTTCTTT.

The chain recombines TRBV5-4 with TRBJ1-2, with 9 positions matching TRBD1. The CDR3 spans 15 residues. The germline CDR1 and CDR2 sequences are SGHNT and YYREEE (reference sequence). V dropped 4 bases and J dropped 2; count of bases not matched to a gene: 6. The CDR3 protein is CASSARDRANYGYTF. CDR3 DNA sequence: TGTGCCAGCAGCGCACGGGACAGGGCGAACTATGGCTACACCTTC.

CDR3 coding DNA: TGTGCCAGCAGTTTAGGGACAGGGGGATCGGACTATGGCTACACCTTC. This codes for CASSLGTGGSDYGYTF. This sequence joins TRBV28 and TRBJ1-2; 11 bases are a match to TRBD1. The V and J ends lost 2 bases and 3 bases, in that order; junction bases with no gene match: 5. The CDR3 extends over 16 amino acids. Germline CDR1 and CDR2: MDHEN and SYDVKM.

This rearrangement joins TRBV28 to TRBJ2-6; unclear D gene. CDR3 length equals 16 residues. Trimming cost V 4 bases and J 0 bases, with 10 bases left between them. The germline CDR1 and CDR2 sequences are MDHEN and SYDVKM. CDR3 sequence (DNA): TGTGCCAGCAGTTCCCCAACTAACTCTGGGGCCAACGTCCTGACTTTC. Its protein product is CASSSPTNSGANVLTF.

V gene TRBV5-3 combines with J gene TRBJ1-1; 7 bases line up with TRBD1. TRBV5-3 qualifies as an ORF whose function is uncertain. The length of the CDR3 is 16 residues. Trimming cost V 5 bases and J 0 bases; bases outside gene matches: 10. The CDR3 bases are TGTGCCAGAAGGCGAAGGGGGCGCGAAATGAACACTGAAGCTTTCTTT. Protein product: CARRRRGREMNTEAFF.

This clone was recorded only once. V is TRBV4-1 and J is TRBJ2-2, with D possibly being TRBD2 (6 bases). Germline CDR1 is MGHRA and CDR2 is YSYEKL. The V gene lost 2 bases and the J gene lost 4 bases, with 17 bases spanning the gap. This CDR3 has 17 residues. CDR3 amino acids: CASSQTGTGAGTGELFF. Here the CDR3 DNA reads TGCGCCAGCAGCCAAACTGGGACTGGGGCAGGCACCGGGGAGCTGTTTTTT.

The rearrangement joins TRBV2 to TRBJ2-2; TRBD1 matches 10 bases. The CDR3 has 15 amino acids. Germline loops: CDR1 SNHLY, CDR2 FYNNEI. The V and J ends lost 6 bases and 4 bases, in that order; junction bases with no gene match: 5. For the CDR3, the DNA is TGTGCCAGCAGCCCGGACAGGGGGGGCACCGGGGAGCTGTTTTTT. It is translated as CASSPDRGGTGELFF. The variable domain in full, completed from reference TRBV2 and TRBJ2-2, reads EPEVTQTPSHQVTQMGQEVILRCVPISNHLYFYWYRQILGQKVEFLVSFYNNEISEKSEIFDDQFSVERPDGSNFTLKIRSTKLEDSAMYFCASSPDRGGTGELFFGEGSRLTVL.

This chain joins TRBV6-1 and TRBJ2-3, with 13 bases matching TRBD2. In germline, CDR1 is MNHNS, CDR2 SASEGT. J lost 5 bases, V lost 6 bases, and 5 bases had no gene match. The CDR3 covers 15 residues. CDR3 DNA sequence: TGTGCCAGCAGCACCGGGACTAGCGGGGTAGATACGCAGTATTTT. Translation: CASSTGTSGVDTQYF.

The chain combines TRBV6-5 with TRBJ1-1, with 8 bases fitting TRBD1. Germline V gives CDR1 MNHEY, CDR2 SVGAGI. V lost 6 bases, J lost 0 bases, and 3 bases stayed unmatched. This CDR3 has 14 residues. The CDR3 DNA is TGTGCCAGCAGGTGGACAGGGATGAACACTGAAGCTTTCTTT. Its protein is CASRWTGMNTEAFF.

The chain employs TRBV9 and TRBJ2-1; TRBD2 agrees at 10 bases. V was clipped by 0 bases and J by 7 bases; unmatched bases: 7. The CDR3 spans 16 residues. CDR1 is SGDLS, CDR2 YYNGEE, per germline. The CDR3 protein is CASSVGEAGGQNEQFF. The CDR3 DNA is TGTGCCAGCAGCGTAGGCGAAGCGGGGGGGCAAAATGAGCAGTTCTTC.

This sequence joins TRBV10-3 and TRBJ2-5, with 11 bases that match TRBD2. CDR1 and CDR2 from the germline V gene are ENHRY and SYGVKD. V lost 2 bases to trimming and J lost 1 base; unmatched junction nucleotides: 3. The CDR3 consists of 16 residues. In DNA form, the CDR3 reads TGTGCCATCAGTGAGGGGACTAGCGGACCCCAAGAGACCCAGTACTTC. Its translation: CAISEGTSGPQETQYF.

The V and J genes are TRBV19 and TRBJ2-1; 8 positions match TRBD2. The CDR3 length is 15 residues. Germline V CDR1 and CDR2: LNHDA, SQIVND (reference sequence). J was trimmed by 0 bases and V by 5 bases; bases with no gene match: 3. Here the CDR3 DNA reads TGTGCCAGTAGTTTAGCGGGAAACTCCTACAATGAGCAGTTCTTC. Its translation is CASSLAGNSYNEQFF.

This clone was seen once. The V call is TRBV2, the J call TRBJ2-1; TRBD2 aligns across 8 bases. The CDR3 extends over 13 amino acids. Germline trimming cut 1 base from V and 9 bases from J; bases unmatched to any gene: 2. Germline CDR1 SNHLY, CDR2 FYNNEI. CDR3: CASSEVAGGEQFF. For the CDR3, the DNA is TGTGCCAGCAGTGAAGTCGCGGGGGGTGAGCAGTTCTTC.

This clone was seen a handful of times. The V and J genes are TRBV5-1 and TRBJ1-2; D call uncertain. The CDR3 spans 13 residues. CDR1 and CDR2 (germline): SGHRS, YFSETQ. V was cut by 0 bases and J by 8 bases, with 11 bases left in between. The CDR3 region has the DNA TGCGCCAGCAGCTTGGAACGAACGGGAGGCTACACCTTC. Residues: CASSLERTGGYTF.